The present entry profiles one T cell receptor beta chain with its context. Germline lookup yields CDR1 LNHNV and CDR2 YYDKDF (reference sequence). The CDR3 has 18 residues. V was cut by 0 bases and J by 5 bases, with 22 bases left in between. These data belong to a study of T cell responses to AZD1222 COVID-19 vaccine. Repertoires were generated with immunoSEQ multiplex PCR, while TCRdb's copy carries only in-frame clones and drops some. The sample consists of roughly 120,000 clones, almost 95% of them appearing once. This receptor was identified in an adult who received the AZD1222 COVID-19 vaccine. The rearrangement joins TRBV15 to TRBJ1-1; no definite D call. This specimen was peripheral blood, taken 28 days after the second AZD1222 dose. The CDR3 loop is CATSRDPGAGGAGTEAFF. In DNA, the CDR3 is TGTGCCACCAGCAGAGATCCGGGAGCAGGAGGAGCGGGTACTGAAGCTTTCTTT.